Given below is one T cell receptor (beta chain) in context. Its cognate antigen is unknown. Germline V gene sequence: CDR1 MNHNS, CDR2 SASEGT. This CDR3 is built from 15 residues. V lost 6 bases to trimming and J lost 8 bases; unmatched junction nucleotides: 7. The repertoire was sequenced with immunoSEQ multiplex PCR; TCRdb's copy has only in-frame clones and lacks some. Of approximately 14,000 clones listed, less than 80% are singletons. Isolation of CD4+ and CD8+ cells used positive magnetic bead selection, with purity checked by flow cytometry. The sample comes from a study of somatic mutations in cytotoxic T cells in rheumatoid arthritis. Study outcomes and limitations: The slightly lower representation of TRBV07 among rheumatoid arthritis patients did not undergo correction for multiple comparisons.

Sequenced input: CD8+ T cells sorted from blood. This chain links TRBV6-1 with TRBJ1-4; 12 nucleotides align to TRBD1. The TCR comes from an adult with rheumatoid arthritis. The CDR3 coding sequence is TGTGCCAGCAGGATACCCGGGACAGGGGGCGAAAAACTGTTTTTT. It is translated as CASRIPGTGGEKLFF.